The 28 T cell receptor beta chains given below trace back to one sample, sequenced in a study of control samples from healthy donors and cancer patients. Here immunoSEQ multiplex PCR was the method, and the copy in TCRdb shows in-frame clones only, minus some. The sample has about 140,000 clones; approximately 91% are singletons. The sequenced material came from blood. The receptor set was obtained from a woman aged 30 to 39 in good health.

The chain is built from TRBV5-1 and TRBJ1-3; 9 nucleotides match TRBD1. With V trimmed by 2 bases and J by 3 bases, 6 bases remained unmatched. Germline CDR1 is SGHRS and CDR2 is YFSETQ. The CDR3 spans 16 residues. Written as DNA, the CDR3 is TGCGCCAGCAGCTTACCGGGACAGGGAGGTGGAAACACCATATATTTT. Protein sequence: CASSLPGQGGGNTIYF.

Only a few counts were recorded for this clone. The V and J genes are TRBV13 and TRBJ2-1; 14 nucleotides align to TRBD2. Germline trimming cut 4 bases from V and 8 bases from J; bases unmatched to any gene: 7. CDR1 and CDR2 (germline): PRHDT, FYEKMQ (reference sequence). The CDR3 runs to 16 residues. The CDR3 sequence: CASSYGTSGSRYEQFF. CDR3 DNA sequence: TGTGCCAGCAGCTACGGGACTAGCGGGAGTAGGTATGAGCAGTTCTTC.

The rearrangement links TRBV7-2 to TRBJ2-1; tentatively, D is TRBD1 (6 bases). This CDR3 spans 15 amino acids. Per the germline V gene, CDR1 is SGHTA and CDR2 is FQGNSA. Trimming left V 5 bases short and J 4 bases short, with 15 bases between. The CDR3: CASSTGPQGYNEQFF. The CDR3 DNA is TGTGCCAGCAGCACCGGTCCACAGGGATACAATGAGCAGTTCTTC.

The V gene is TRBV11-3, the J gene TRBJ2-2, with 11 bases matching TRBD1. Germline V gives CDR1 SGHNT, CDR2 YENEEA. CDR3 size: 15 residues. With 5 bases clipped from V and 3 bases from J, the junction kept 2 bases outside the gene matches. CDR3: CASSPGQGDTGELFF. The CDR3 nucleotides read TGTGCCAGCAGCCCGGGACAGGGGGACACCGGGGAGCTGTTTTTT.

This chain joins TRBV2 and TRBJ1-1, with TRBD1 identical over 8 bases. Germline values: CDR1 SNHLY, CDR2 FYNNEI. Trimming at V came to 6 bases and at J to 0 bases, leaving 0 bases not matched to a gene. CDR3 length: 13 residues. This CDR3 reads CASRTGVNTEAFF. CDR3 nucleotide sequence: TGTGCCAGCAGGACAGGGGTGAACACTGAAGCTTTCTTT.

This CDR3 reads CASSYRLSSTDTQYF. The CDR3 DNA sequence: TGTGCCAGCAGTTACCGCCTCTCGAGCACAGATACGCAGTATTTT. V usage is TRBV6-2 or TRBV6-3 and J usage is TRBJ2-3; D unclear. V lost 2 bases, J lost 0 bases, and 9 bases lay in between. This CDR3 comprises 15 residues. Germline lookup yields CDR1 MNHEY and CDR2 SVGEGT.

The rearrangement links TRBV9 to TRBJ2-2; unclear D gene. Germline V CDR1 and CDR2: SGDLS, YYNGEE. The CDR3 covers 15 residues. Trimming removed 0 bases at V and 7 bases at J, with 13 bases between. The DNA for the CDR3 is TGTGCCAGCAGCGTAGCCCCTGCAAAGGGCGGGGAGCTGTTTTTT. It codes for CASSVAPAKGGELFF.

This rearrangement joins TRBV13 to TRBJ2-5; 8 bases map to TRBD2. V shed 0 bases and J 0 bases; nucleotides not matched to a gene: 9. The CDR3 totals 18 residues. The germline V gene encodes CDR1 PRHDT and CDR2 FYEKMQ (reference sequence). CDR3 DNA: TGTGCCAGCAGCTTAGGCCGCATAAGCGGGGGTTACCAAGAGACCCAGTACTTC. Protein: CASSLGRISGGYQETQYF.

This chain links TRBV5-5 with TRBJ1-5, with TRBD1 identical over 8 bases. The CDR3 consists of 15 residues. Looked up from germline, CDR1 is SGHKS and CDR2 is YYEKEE (reference sequence). Unmatched junction bases numbered 6, after V lost 0 bases and J lost 7 bases. In DNA, the CDR3 is TGTGCCAGCAGCTTGGAGCGACAGGGGACGCAGCCCCAGCATTTT. This sequence encodes CASSLERQGTQPQHF.

The chain joins TRBV10-3 to TRBJ2-1, with TRBD1 as a possible D gene (5 bases). Germline V gene lookup returns CDR1 ENHRY and CDR2 SYGVKD. This CDR3 region has 17 residues. V lost 0 bases to trimming and J lost 5 bases, with 17 bases between them. The CDR3 DNA sequence: TGTGCCATCAGTGAGTCTAACAGGCCCGGACGAAACAATGAGCAGTTCTTC. Its protein is CAISESNRPGRNNEQFF.

This clone was seen a single time. This sequence joins TRBV28 and TRBJ1-4; no firm D call. Germline V CDR1 and CDR2: MDHEN, SYDVKM. CDR3 size: 16 residues. Trimming shortened V by 4 bases and J by 5 bases, and 17 bases separated the two germline ends. CDR3 DNA sequence: TGTGCCAGCAGTTCCACCTCGCCAGGCCCGAATGAAAAACTGTTTTTT. It translates to CASSSTSPGPNEKLFF.

V and J are TRBV12-3 or TRBV12-4 and TRBJ1-1, with D uncertain. This CDR3 spans 13 amino acids. The V gene lost 2 bases and the J gene lost 6 bases, with 10 bases spanning the gap. In DNA, the CDR3 is TGTGCCAGCAGTTTAAGCTCTCGGGCTGAAGCTTTCTTT. Translating it yields CASSLSSRAEAFF.

The V gene is TRBV7-3, the J gene TRBJ2-5; no clear D gene. Germline V gene sequence: CDR1 SGHTA, CDR2 FQGTGA. V lost 1 base and J lost 3, with 6 bases in between. The CDR3 runs 13 residues. CDR3 region: CASSLIREETQYF. The CDR3 bases are TGTGCCAGCAGCTTAATAAGGGAAGAGACCCAGTACTTC.

In the case of this clone: Germline is not matched at one junction end, which may reflect a read error. V gene TRBV5-1 combines with J gene TRBJ1-5; tentatively, D is TRBD1 (5 bases). The germline gives CDR1 SGHRS, CDR2 YFSETQ. The length of the CDR3 is 15 residues. The CDR3 sequence is CARSLGGDSNQPQHF. The CDR3 DNA is TGCGCCCGCAGCCTGGGGGGGGATAGCAATCAGCCCCAGCATTTT.

This chain connects TRBV9 to TRBJ1-2, with 8 bases lining up with TRBD1. The J segment lost 4 bases and the V segment lost 0 bases, leaving 5 bases of the junction unmatched. There are 15 residues in the CDR3. Germline V gene data show CDR1 as SGDLS and CDR2 as YYNGEE. The CDR3 bases are TGTGCCAGCAGCGTAGAGGACAGGGTTGGCTATGGCTACACCTTC. It translates to CASSVEDRVGYGYTF.

The chain has TRBV15 and TRBJ2-5; 9 bases map to TRBD2. CDR3 length equals 15 residues. V dropped 2 bases and J dropped 7; count of bases not matched to a gene: 8. CDR1 LNHNV and CDR2 YYDKDF come from the germline V gene (reference sequence). CDR3 sequence (DNA): TGTGCCACCAGCAGACTAGCGGGGACCGGGATGACCCAGTACTTC. Its protein is CATSRLAGTGMTQYF.

This sequence joins TRBV11-2 and TRBJ1-5; D unresolved. V was clipped by 5 bases and J by 0 bases, with 17 bases between them. CDR3 length equals 17 residues. Germline V gives CDR1 SGHAT, CDR2 FQNNGV. CDR3: CASSQPTPLYSNQPQHF. The CDR3 DNA reads as TGTGCCAGCAGCCAGCCGACACCATTGTATAGCAATCAGCCCCAGCATTTT.

The rearrangement links TRBV6-5 to TRBJ1-1; D perhaps matches TRBD1 (6 bases). CDR1 MNHEY and CDR2 SVGAGI come from the germline V gene. Trimming shortened V by 6 bases and J by 3 bases, and 14 bases separated the two germline ends. This CDR3 region has 14 residues. The CDR3 reads CASRGVRGDTEAFF. CDR3 bases: TGTGCCAGCAGGGGGGTAAGGGGGGACACTGAAGCTTTCTTT.

The rearrangement joins TRBV5-1 to TRBJ2-7; D is ambiguous. The CDR3 is 13 residues long. The germline V gene has CDR1 SGHRS and CDR2 YFSETQ. V was trimmed by 0 bases and J by 3 bases, leaving 7 bases between them. The CDR3 reads CASSLAAVYEQYF. In DNA, the CDR3 is TGCGCCAGCAGCTTGGCGGCAGTCTACGAGCAGTACTTC.

This sequence joins TRBV19 and TRBJ2-3, with 7 bases lining up with TRBD1. The germline V gene has CDR1 LNHDA and CDR2 SQIVND (reference sequence). After removal of 5 bases from V and 1 base from J, the junction contained 9 bases not matched to a gene. The CDR3 loop spans 16 amino acids. CDR3 region: CASSGRQGWGTDTQYF. The CDR3 region has the DNA TGTGCCAGTAGTGGAAGACAGGGTTGGGGCACAGATACGCAGTATTTT.

The CDR3 nucleotides are TGTGCCAGCAGTTCGATAGCGGGGGTCACCGGGGAGCTGTTTTTT. It codes for CASSSIAGVTGELFF. The chain joins TRBV6-5 to TRBJ2-2, with 9 bases fitting TRBD2. CDR1 is MNHEY and CDR2 is SVGAGI in the germline V gene. Trimming cost V 4 bases and J 4 bases; bases outside gene matches: 4. There are 15 residues in the CDR3.

The J gene is TRBJ2-5, the V gene TRBV7-8, with 8 positions matching TRBD1. V shed 0 bases, J shed 4 bases, and the junction held 10 bases outside the gene matches. The CDR3 runs 17 residues. Germline CDR1 and CDR2: SGHVS and FQNEAQ. CDR3 region: CASSLAIAQGAGETQYF. CDR3 coding DNA: TGTGCCAGCAGCTTAGCGATCGCCCAGGGGGCGGGAGAGACCCAGTACTTC.

This clone was detected only once. V is TRBV19 and J is TRBJ1-5; no firm D call. The V and J ends lost 7 bases and 0 bases respectively, with 7 bases between them. The CDR3 loop spans 13 amino acids. The germline gives CDR1 LNHDA, CDR2 SQIVND (reference sequence). The CDR3 DNA is TGTGCCAGTACCTCAACTAGCAATCAGCCCCAGCATTTT. It yields the protein CASTSTSNQPQHF. Full variable domain (rest looked up from reference TRBV19 and TRBJ1-5): DGGITQSPKYLFRKEGQNVTLSCEQNLNHDAMYWYRQDPGQGLRLIYYSQIVNDFQKGDIAEGYSVSREKKESFPLTVTSAQKNPTAFYLCASTSTSNQPQHFGDGTRLSIL.

CDR3 region: CASSFLEGRQPQHF. As DNA, the CDR3 is TGTGCCAGCAGCTTCTTAGAGGGACGGCAGCCCCAGCATTTT. V and J are TRBV7-2 and TRBJ1-5; weak D call: TRBD1 (5 bases). V lost 3 bases and J lost 7, with 13 bases in between. CDR3 length equals 14 residues. Looked up from germline, CDR1 is SGHTA and CDR2 is FQGNSA. Full variable domain (missing parts from reference TRBV7-2 and TRBJ1-5): GAGVSQSPSNKVTEKGKDVELRCDPISGHTALYWYRQSLGQGLEFLIYFQGNSAPDKSGLPSDRFSAERTGGSVSTLTIQRTQQEDSAVYLCASSFLEGRQPQHFGDGTRLSIL.

The V and J genes are TRBV4-1 and TRBJ2-5, with 13 positions matching TRBD2. The J segment lost 5 bases and the V segment lost 5 bases, leaving 5 bases of the junction unmatched. The CDR3 is made up of 15 amino acids. CDR1 MGHRA and CDR2 YSYEKL come from the germline V gene. CDR3 amino acids: CASSAGLAGVETQYF. DNA for the CDR3: TGCGCCAGCAGCGCCGGACTAGCGGGAGTGGAGACCCAGTACTTC.

The chain carries TRBV4-1 and TRBJ1-2, with D perhaps TRBD1 (5 bases). The CDR3 has 15 residues. V lost 0 bases and J 8 bases, leaving 16 bases between the germline ends. CDR1 and CDR2 (germline): MGHRA, YSYEKL. The DNA of the CDR3 is TGCGCCAGCAGCCAAGATCGGACGGGACCTCTGGGCTACACCTTC. This sequence encodes CASSQDRTGPLGYTF.

The rearrangement joins TRBV6-5 to TRBJ1-1; the D gene is possibly TRBD1 (5 bases). Trimming removed 1 base at V and 4 bases at J, with 13 bases between. The CDR3 contains 15 residues. Germline V CDR1 and CDR2: MNHEY, SVGAGI. The CDR3 DNA reads as TGTGCCAGCAGTTACTGGTCAGGGCGTATCACTGAAGCTTTCTTT. Its protein product is CASSYWSGRITEAFF.

This clone occurred once. The V call is TRBV19, the J call TRBJ1-1, with D possibly TRBD1 on 6 matching bases. CDR3 length: 13 residues. Germline CDR1 reads LNHDA; CDR2 reads SQIVND (reference sequence). With 7 bases removed from V and 3 bases from J, the gap between germline ends came to 12 bases. CDR3 sequence reads: CASTTQGHTEAFF. Here the CDR3 DNA reads TGTGCCAGTACTACCCAGGGGCACACTGAAGCTTTCTTT.